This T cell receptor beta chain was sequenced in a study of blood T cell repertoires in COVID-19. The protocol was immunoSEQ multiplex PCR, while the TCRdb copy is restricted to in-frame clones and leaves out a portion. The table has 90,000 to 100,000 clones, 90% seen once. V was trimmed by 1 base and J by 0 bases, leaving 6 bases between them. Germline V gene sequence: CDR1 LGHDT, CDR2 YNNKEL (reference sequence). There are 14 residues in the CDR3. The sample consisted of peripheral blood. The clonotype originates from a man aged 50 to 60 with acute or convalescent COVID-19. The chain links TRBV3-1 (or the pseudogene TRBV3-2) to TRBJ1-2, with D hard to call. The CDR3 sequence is CASSQVPANYGYTF. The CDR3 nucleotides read TGTGCCAGCAGCCAAGTCCCAGCTAACTATGGCTACACCTTC.